This T cell receptor (beta chain) was found in a study of monozygotic twins with inflammatory bowel disease. After re-calling the 5' RACE reads, TCRdb lists one entry per CDR3 protein, DNA absent. Its clone listing holds more than 300,000 distinct CDR3 sequences. The CDR3 sequence is 13 residues long. Germline loops: CDR1 MDHEN, CDR2 SYDVKM. The specimen was blood. The chain couples TRBV28 to TRBJ2-6. This sequence originates from a human donor with ulcerative colitis or Crohn's disease, or a healthy co-twin of an affected twin (not recorded which). CDR3 sequence: CASSSRRANVLTF.